These T cell receptor beta chains were read from a single sample in a study of identical twins. A single record per CDR3 protein comes from TCRdb applying MiXCR to the 5' RACE reads. The data contain roughly 350,000 distinct CDR3 sequences, 9% of them singletons. Input material: naive T cells sorted from blood. These receptor sequences come from a woman between 50 and 59 years old in good health. Each CDR3 is given without its conserved first and last residue. Each record gives: V gene, J gene, CDR3 protein.

v_call: TRBV3-1
j_call: TRBJ2-3
cdr3_aa: ASSQSTLSTDTQY

v_call: TRBV21-1
j_call: TRBJ2-3
cdr3_aa: ASSSRGVTDTQY

v_call: TRBV4-1
j_call: TRBJ1-4
cdr3_aa: ASSLPGQGRGEKLF

v_call: TRBV12-3/TRBV12-4
j_call: TRBJ1-1
cdr3_aa: ASSFGTSMNTEAF

v_call: TRBV6-5
j_call: TRBJ2-7
cdr3_aa: ASSYGGGEQY

v_call: TRBV10-3
j_call: TRBJ2-7
cdr3_aa: AINPGTGRDEQY

v_call: TRBV10-3
j_call: TRBJ2-1
cdr3_aa: AISLGPPEQF

v_call: TRBV9
j_call: TRBJ2-1
cdr3_aa: ASSSWTGRSNEQF

v_call: TRBV10-3
j_call: TRBJ1-2
cdr3_aa: AISEGTYGYT

v_call: TRBV12-3/TRBV12-4
j_call: TRBJ2-1
cdr3_aa: ASSLAQGLAGVDEQF

v_call: TRBV24-1
j_call: TRBJ2-1
cdr3_aa: ATSVLAGYFF

v_call: TRBV6-5
j_call: TRBJ1-1
cdr3_aa: ASSYPVTGEAF

v_call: TRBV5-1
j_call: TRBJ2-3
cdr3_aa: ASSPRLTSGISLDTQY

v_call: TRBV20-1
j_call: TRBJ2-3
cdr3_aa: SARDPGPTDTQY

v_call: TRBV12-3/TRBV12-4
j_call: TRBJ2-1
cdr3_aa: ASRPGTSAFNEQF

v_call: TRBV4-1
j_call: TRBJ2-5
cdr3_aa: ASSPGDSSGETQY

v_call: TRBV12-3/TRBV12-4
j_call: TRBJ1-4
cdr3_aa: ASSLRQGQNEKLF

v_call: TRBV18
j_call: TRBJ2-1
cdr3_aa: ASSPRDARKIYNEQF

v_call: TRBV27
j_call: TRBJ1-2
cdr3_aa: ASNTANYGYT

v_call: TRBV4-1
j_call: TRBJ2-2
cdr3_aa: ASSLAEYYTGELF

v_call: TRBV18
j_call: TRBJ2-1
cdr3_aa: ASSPQGLGEQF

v_call: TRBV7-8
j_call: TRBJ2-1
cdr3_aa: ASSLAGGSEQF

v_call: TRBV7-2
j_call: TRBJ1-2
cdr3_aa: ASSSPLTGILYGYT

v_call: TRBV4-1
j_call: TRBJ2-5
cdr3_aa: ASSQVRVAGKETQY

v_call: TRBV7-2
j_call: TRBJ2-3
cdr3_aa: ASSSRTDTQY

v_call: TRBV7-9
j_call: TRBJ2-7
cdr3_aa: ASTGSNYEQY

v_call: TRBV12-3/TRBV12-4
j_call: TRBJ2-2
cdr3_aa: ASSLVSSPTGELF

v_call: TRBV27
j_call: TRBJ2-7
cdr3_aa: ASSRDRESVEQY

v_call: TRBV20-1
j_call: TRBJ2-5
cdr3_aa: SARPSLGSGRETQY

v_call: TRBV20-1
j_call: TRBJ1-4
cdr3_aa: RAGTGGEKLF

v_call: TRBV2
j_call: TRBJ2-2
cdr3_aa: ASSEAGLAGGSGELF

v_call: TRBV10-3
j_call: TRBJ2-1
cdr3_aa: AISVPGTPEQF

v_call: TRBV29-1
j_call: TRBJ2-1
cdr3_aa: SVHNLGTFSYNEQF

v_call: TRBV25-1
j_call: TRBJ2-1
cdr3_aa: ASSDPLAGGGHNEQF

v_call: TRBV30
j_call: TRBJ2-1
cdr3_aa: AWSWGQGPYNEQF

v_call: TRBV5-1
j_call: TRBJ2-3
cdr3_aa: ASSLGGSADTQY

v_call: TRBV12-3/TRBV12-4
j_call: TRBJ2-2
cdr3_aa: ASSLGGQVNTGELF

v_call: TRBV5-1
j_call: TRBJ2-1
cdr3_aa: ASSLAGQYNEQF

v_call: TRBV5-5
j_call: TRBJ2-7
cdr3_aa: ASSLPGDFRYEQY

v_call: TRBV5-1
j_call: TRBJ2-3
cdr3_aa: ASSLRGARTDTQY

v_call: TRBV6-1
j_call: TRBJ2-1
cdr3_aa: AGRLAGSYNEQF

v_call: TRBV4-1
j_call: TRBJ1-2
cdr3_aa: ASSQTGTGQWGGYT

v_call: TRBV7-6
j_call: TRBJ2-5
cdr3_aa: ASSSSGLETQY

v_call: TRBV12-3/TRBV12-4
j_call: TRBJ2-2
cdr3_aa: ASRRLAGGTGELF

v_call: TRBV3-1
j_call: TRBJ2-7
cdr3_aa: ASSHLNYEQY

v_call: TRBV5-6
j_call: TRBJ2-3
cdr3_aa: ASSGDRGNTDTQY

v_call: TRBV12-3/TRBV12-4
j_call: TRBJ2-7
cdr3_aa: ASSLSRPGEQY

v_call: TRBV7-2
j_call: TRBJ2-2
cdr3_aa: ASSPHVTGELF

v_call: TRBV5-5
j_call: TRBJ2-1
cdr3_aa: ASSPQVSSYNEQF

v_call: TRBV7-9
j_call: TRBJ2-2
cdr3_aa: ASSHDSSAGELF